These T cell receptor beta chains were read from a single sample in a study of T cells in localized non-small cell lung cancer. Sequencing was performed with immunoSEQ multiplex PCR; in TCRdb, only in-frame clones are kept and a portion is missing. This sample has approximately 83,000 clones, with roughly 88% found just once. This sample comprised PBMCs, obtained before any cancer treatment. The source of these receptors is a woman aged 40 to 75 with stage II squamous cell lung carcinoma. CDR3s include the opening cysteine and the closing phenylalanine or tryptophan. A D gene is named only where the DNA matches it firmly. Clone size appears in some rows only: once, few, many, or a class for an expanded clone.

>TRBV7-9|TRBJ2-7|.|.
CASTPGVDYEQYF
TGTGCCAGCACCCCGGGGGTGGACTACGAGCAGTACTTC
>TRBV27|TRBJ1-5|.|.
CASSLVGPYQPQHF
TGTGCCAGCAGTTTAGTAGGACCTTATCAGCCCCAGCATTTT
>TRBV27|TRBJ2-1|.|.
CASSPDRNNEQFF
TGTGCCAGCAGTCCCGACAGGAACAATGAGCAGTTCTTC
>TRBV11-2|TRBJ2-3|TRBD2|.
CASSLPQRGLILGTDTQYF
TGTGCCAGCAGCTTACCCCAACGGGGACTAATCCTTGGCACAGATACGCAGTATTTT
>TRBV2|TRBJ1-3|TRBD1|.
CASSRGQGGNTIYF
TGTGCCAGCAGCCGGGGACAGGGGGGAAACACCATATATTTT
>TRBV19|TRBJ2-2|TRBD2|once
CASTSKAGVTGELFF
TGTGCCAGTACCAGCAAGGCGGGGGTCACCGGGGAGCTGTTTTTT
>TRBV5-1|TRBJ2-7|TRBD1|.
CASSFGGTGYYEQYF
TGCGCCAGCAGCTTTGGGGGGACAGGGTACTACGAGCAGTACTTC
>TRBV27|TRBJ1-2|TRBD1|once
CASSLDPQGAWGYTF
TGTGCCAGCAGTTTAGATCCTCAGGGGGCTTGGGGCTACACCTTC
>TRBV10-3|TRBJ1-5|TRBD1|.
CATRTGPYSNQPQHF
TGTGCCACCCGGACAGGGCCTTATAGCAATCAGCCCCAGCATTTT
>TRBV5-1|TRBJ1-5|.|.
CASSTSASNQPQHF
TGCGCCAGCAGCACTTCAGCTTCCAATCAGCCCCAGCATTTT
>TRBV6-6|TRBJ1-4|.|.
CASRRTVTNEKLFF
TGTGCCAGCAGGAGGACGGTAACTAATGAAAAACTGTTTTTT
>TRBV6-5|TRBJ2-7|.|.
CASSYLGPETEQYF
TGTGCCAGCAGTTATTTAGGTCCAGAAACCGAGCAGTACTTC
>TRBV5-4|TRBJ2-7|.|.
CASSPGAGRYEQYF
TGTGCCAGCAGCCCGGGAGCTGGGAGGTACGAGCAGTACTTC
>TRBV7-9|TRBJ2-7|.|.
CASSLDSGATYEQYF
TGTGCCAGCAGCTTAGACTCAGGGGCGACCTACGAGCAGTACTTC
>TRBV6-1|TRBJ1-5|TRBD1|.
CASAWTGGNQPQHF
TGTGCCAGCGCTTGGACAGGGGGCAATCAGCCCCAGCATTTT
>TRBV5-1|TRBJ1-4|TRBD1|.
CASSAWTGGEVEKLFF
TGCGCCAGCAGCGCTTGGACAGGGGGCGAGGTTGAAAAACTGTTTTTT
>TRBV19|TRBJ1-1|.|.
CASSIETGLNTEAFF
TGTGCCAGTAGTATAGAAACAGGGTTGAACACTGAAGCTTTCTTT
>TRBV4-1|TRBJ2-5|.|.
CASSQVLGTQYF
TGCGCCAGCAGCCAAGTGTTGGGGACCCAGTACTTC
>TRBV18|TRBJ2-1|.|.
CASSPPRVSGLMYEQFF
TGTGCCAGCTCACCACCAAGGGTGTCAGGATTGATGTATGAGCAGTTCTTC
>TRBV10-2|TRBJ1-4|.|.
CASSGYGTEKLFF
TGCGCCAGCAGCGGATACGGTACTGAAAAACTGTTTTTT
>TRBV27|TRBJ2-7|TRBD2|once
CASSPPLAGGIHEQYF
TGTGCCAGCAGTCCCCCACTAGCGGGAGGAATTCACGAGCAGTACTTC
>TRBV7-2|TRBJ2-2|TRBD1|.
CASSPWTGMNTGELFF
TGTGCCAGCAGCCCGTGGACAGGGATGAACACCGGGGAGCTGTTTTTT
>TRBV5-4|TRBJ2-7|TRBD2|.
CASSPGGNYEQYF
TGTGCCAGCAGCCCGGGGGGGAACTACGAGCAGTACTTC
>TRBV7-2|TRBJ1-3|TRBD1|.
CASSPWGTGGVGNTIYF
TGTGCCAGCAGCCCTTGGGGGACAGGGGGCGTTGGAAACACCATATATTTT
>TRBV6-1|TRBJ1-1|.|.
CASLSRAGLNTEAFF
TGTGCCAGCCTCAGTCGTGCAGGCTTAAACACTGAAGCTTTCTTT
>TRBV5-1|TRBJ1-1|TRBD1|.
CASSQGQGVAEAFF
TGCGCCAGCAGCCAGGGACAGGGGGTAGCTGAAGCTTTCTTT
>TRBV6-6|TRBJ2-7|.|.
CASSYSDEQYF
TGTGCCAGCAGTTACTCGGACGAGCAGTACTTC
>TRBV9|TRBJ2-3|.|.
CASSVGTQVPSTDTQYF
TGTGCCAGCAGCGTAGGGACTCAAGTCCCAAGCACAGATACGCAGTATTTT
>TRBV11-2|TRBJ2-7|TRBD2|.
CASRRSASGSSYEQYF
TGTGCCAGCAGGAGGTCGGCTAGCGGGAGCTCCTACGAGCAGTACTTC
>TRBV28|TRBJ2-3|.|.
CASSLLGGPSTDTQYF
TGTGCCAGCAGCCTCCTGGGCGGGCCCAGCACAGATACGCAGTATTTT
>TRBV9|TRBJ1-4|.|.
CASSVAIFPDEKLFF
TGTGCCAGCAGCGTAGCTATATTCCCAGATGAAAAACTGTTTTTT
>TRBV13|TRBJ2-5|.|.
CASSRRTDQETQYF
TGTGCCAGCAGCCGACGGACGGACCAAGAGACCCAGTACTTC
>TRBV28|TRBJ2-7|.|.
CASSGNYEQYF
TGTGCCAGCAGTGGGAACTACGAGCAGTACTTC
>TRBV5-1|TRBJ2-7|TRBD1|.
CASSLGQGRYEQYF
TGCGCCAGCAGCTTGGGACAGGGTCGCTACGAGCAGTACTTC
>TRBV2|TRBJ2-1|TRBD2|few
CASSGRNEQFF
TGTGCCAGTAGCGGGAGGAACGAGCAGTTCTTC
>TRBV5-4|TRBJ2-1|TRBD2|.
CASSLGLAGVGSSHEQFF
TGTGCCAGCAGCTTGGGACTAGCGGGAGTAGGTAGCAGCCATGAGCAGTTCTTC
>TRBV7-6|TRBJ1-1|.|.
CASSLSKGGLTEAFF
TGTGCCAGCAGCTTAAGTAAAGGGGGGCTTACTGAAGCTTTCTTT